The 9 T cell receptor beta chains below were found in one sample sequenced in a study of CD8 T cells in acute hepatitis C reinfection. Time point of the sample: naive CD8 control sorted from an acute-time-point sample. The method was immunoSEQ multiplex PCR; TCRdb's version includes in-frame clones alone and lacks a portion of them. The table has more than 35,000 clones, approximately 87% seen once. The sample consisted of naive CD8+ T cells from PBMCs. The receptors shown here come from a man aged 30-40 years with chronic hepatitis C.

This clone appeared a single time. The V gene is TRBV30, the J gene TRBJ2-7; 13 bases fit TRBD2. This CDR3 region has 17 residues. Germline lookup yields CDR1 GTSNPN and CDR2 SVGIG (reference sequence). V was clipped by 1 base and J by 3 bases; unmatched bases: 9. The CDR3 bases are TGTGCCTGGAGTGCCTACTCTACTAGCGGGGGGGACTACGAGCAGTACTTC. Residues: CAWSAYSTSGGDYEQYF.

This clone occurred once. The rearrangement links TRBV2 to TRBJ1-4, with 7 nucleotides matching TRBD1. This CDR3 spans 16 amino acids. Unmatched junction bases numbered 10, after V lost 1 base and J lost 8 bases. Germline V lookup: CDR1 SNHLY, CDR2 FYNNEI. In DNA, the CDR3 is TGTGCCAGCAGTGAAGGGACAGGCTCCCTTAGCGAAAAACTGTTTTTT. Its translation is CASSEGTGSLSEKLFF.

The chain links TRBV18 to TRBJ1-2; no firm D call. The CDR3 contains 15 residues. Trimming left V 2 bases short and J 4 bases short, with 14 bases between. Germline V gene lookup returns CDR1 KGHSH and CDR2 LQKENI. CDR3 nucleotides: TGTGCCAGCTCACCAAGTCCCGGGGAGGTCTATGGCTACACCTTC. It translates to CASSPSPGEVYGYTF.

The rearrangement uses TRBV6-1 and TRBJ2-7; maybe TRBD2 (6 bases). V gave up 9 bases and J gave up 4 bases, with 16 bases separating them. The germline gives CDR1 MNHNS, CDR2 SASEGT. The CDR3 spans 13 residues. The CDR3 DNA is TGTGCCAGAGGATGGGACTTACAATACGAGCAGTACTTC. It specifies CARGWDLQYEQYF.

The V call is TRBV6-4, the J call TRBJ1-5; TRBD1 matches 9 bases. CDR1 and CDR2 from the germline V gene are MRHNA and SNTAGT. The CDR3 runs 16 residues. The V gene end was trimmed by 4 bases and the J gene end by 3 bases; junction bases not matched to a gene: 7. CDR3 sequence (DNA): TGTGCCAGCAGTGTTCTCCGGGACAGGGACAATCAGCCCCAGCATTTT. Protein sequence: CASSVLRDRDNQPQHF.

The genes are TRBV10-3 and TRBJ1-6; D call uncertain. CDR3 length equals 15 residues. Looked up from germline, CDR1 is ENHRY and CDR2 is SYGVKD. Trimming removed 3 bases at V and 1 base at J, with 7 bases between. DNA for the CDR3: TGTGCCATCAGTGACGGGGTGTCCTATAATTCACCCCTCCACTTT. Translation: CAISDGVSYNSPLHF.

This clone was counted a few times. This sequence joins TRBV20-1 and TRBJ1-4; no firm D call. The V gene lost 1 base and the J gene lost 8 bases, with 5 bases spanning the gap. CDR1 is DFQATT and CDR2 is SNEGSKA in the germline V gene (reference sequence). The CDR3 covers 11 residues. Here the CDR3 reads CSARVLEKLFF. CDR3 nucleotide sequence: TGCAGTGCTAGAGTTCTGGAAAAACTGTTTTTT.

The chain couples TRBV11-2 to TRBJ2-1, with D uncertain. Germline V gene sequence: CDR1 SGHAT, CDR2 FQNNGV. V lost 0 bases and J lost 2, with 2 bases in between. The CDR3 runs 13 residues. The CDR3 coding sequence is TGTGCCAGCAGCTTAGATCCCTACAATGAGCAGTTCTTC. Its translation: CASSLDPYNEQFF.

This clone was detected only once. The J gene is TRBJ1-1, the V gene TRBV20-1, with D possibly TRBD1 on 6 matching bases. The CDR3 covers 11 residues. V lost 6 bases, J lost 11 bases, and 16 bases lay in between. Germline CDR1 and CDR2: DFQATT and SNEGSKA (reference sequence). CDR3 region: CSAPTGWRAFF. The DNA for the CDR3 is TGCAGTGCCCCGACAGGATGGCGGGCTTTCTTT.